A single sample gave rise to the 22 T cell receptor beta chains below, sequenced in a study of cytomegalovirus exposure and HLA in healthy donors. PCR amplification relied on 60 Vbeta primers (plus 13 Jbeta primers). Some clones are missing from TCRdb's copy, which holds only in-frame ones; the method was immunoSEQ multiplex PCR. The sample holds 150,000 to 200,000 clones; approximately 88% are singletons and the top ten take approximately 1.3%. Sequencing was done on a sample of PBMCs. These receptor sequences come from a boy aged 2 to 10 in good health and CMV-seronegative.

The chain recombines TRBV13 with TRBJ2-1; 8 nucleotides line up with TRBD2. The CDR3 covers 18 residues. After removal of 2 bases from V and 0 bases from J, the junction contained 9 bases not matched to a gene. The germline CDR1 and CDR2 sequences are PRHDT and FYEKMQ (reference sequence). As DNA, the CDR3 is TGTGCCAGCAGCTTAAAGTATAGGCGGGAGGCCTCCTACAATGAGCAGTTCTTC. Encoded protein: CASSLKYRREASYNEQFF.

This rearrangement joins TRBV20-1 to TRBJ1-3, with D possibly matching TRBD1 (5 bases). CDR1 DFQATT and CDR2 SNEGSKA come from the germline V gene (reference sequence). V gave up 1 base and J gave up 8 bases, with 6 bases separating them. This CDR3 has 11 amino acids. The CDR3 coding sequence is TGCAGTGCTAGAGGGGGGGACACCATATATTTT. Residues: CSARGGDTIYF.

The V call is TRBV29-1, the J call TRBJ1-2; D is possibly TRBD1 (6 bases). V lost 5 bases and J lost 8, with 18 bases in between. This CDR3 is 13 amino acids long. Germline assignment: CDR1 SQVTM and CDR2 ANQGSEA. CDR3 protein: CSVSTGGGEGYTF. For the CDR3, the DNA is TGCAGCGTTAGTACGGGGGGCGGTGAAGGCTACACCTTC.

This clone has a handful of counts. The CDR3 DNA reads TGTGCCAGCAAAAGACAGGGGTCCTACGAGCAGTACGTC. It is translated as CASKRQGSYEQYV. The chain employs TRBV6-6 and TRBJ2-7, with 8 bases matching TRBD1. Germline V gives CDR1 MNHNY, CDR2 SVGAGI (reference sequence). The V and J ends lost 7 bases and 1 base, in that order; junction bases with no gene match: 3. This CDR3 spans 13 amino acids.

V usage is TRBV5-1 and J usage is TRBJ1-2; no clear D gene. CDR1 is SGHRS, CDR2 YFSETQ, per germline. The CDR3 runs to 12 residues. V was pared by 0 bases and J by 8 bases, with 8 bases between. CDR3 region: CASSLASRGYTF. Here the CDR3 DNA reads TGCGCCAGCAGCTTGGCCTCTCGGGGCTACACCTTC. Looking up the rest from reference TRBV5-1 and TRBJ1-2 gives the full variable domain: KAGVTQTPRYLIKTRGQQVTLSCSPISGHRSVSWYQQTPGQGLQFLFEYFSETQRNKGNFPGRFSGRQFSNSRSEMNVSTLELGDSALYLCASSLASRGYTFGSGTRLTVV.

V gene TRBV12-5 combines with J gene TRBJ2-1; 11 nucleotides align to TRBD1. Looked up from germline, CDR1 is LGHNT and CDR2 is FRNRAP. V trimming: 7 bases; J trimming: 7 bases; junction bases outside the gene matches: 12. The CDR3 is made up of 16 amino acids. This CDR3 is CASAMIGTGGRNEQFF. The CDR3 coding sequence is TGTGCTAGTGCTATGATTGGGACAGGGGGTCGAAATGAGCAGTTCTTC.

The CDR3 here is CASSHGLTRYEQYF. CDR3 nucleotide sequence: TGTGCCAGCAGCCACGGGTTGACGAGGTACGAGCAGTACTTC. V is TRBV6-6 and J is TRBJ2-7; no reliable D call. CDR3 length: 14 amino acids. Trimming took 6 bases from V and 4 from J, leaving 16 bases between them. Per the germline V gene, CDR1 is MNHNY and CDR2 is SVGAGI (reference sequence).

The J gene is TRBJ2-1, the V gene TRBV6-5; TRBD2 aligns across 9 bases. CDR3 length: 16 residues. After removal of 0 bases from V and 4 bases from J, the junction contained 4 bases not matched to a gene. CDR1 is MNHEY and CDR2 is SVGAGI in the germline V gene. In DNA, the CDR3 is TGTGCCAGCAGTTACTCGCGGGAGGGACATTACAATGAGCAGTTCTTC. This codes for CASSYSREGHYNEQFF.

This chain joins TRBV30 and TRBJ2-1; tentative D call: TRBD2 (6 bases). V shed 3 bases and J shed 8 bases, with 8 bases lying between them. The length of the CDR3 is 11 residues. Germline V CDR1 and CDR2: GTSNPN, SVGIG (reference sequence). For the CDR3, the DNA is TGTGCCTGGAGCTGGAGGGATGAGCAGTTCTTC. Its protein product is CAWSWRDEQFF. Full variable domain (outside the CDR3, taken from reference TRBV30 and TRBJ2-1): SQTIHQWPATLVQPVGSPLSLECTVEGTSNPNLYWYRQAAGRGLQLLFYSVGIGQISSEVPQNLSASRPQDRQFILSSKKLLLSDSGFYLCAWSWRDEQFFGPGTRLTVL.

V gene TRBV4-1 combines with J gene TRBJ1-1; D remains ambiguous. Trimming took off 3 bases at V and 0 bases at J, with 17 bases between the two ends. This CDR3 region has 17 residues. Germline CDR1 and CDR2: MGHRA and YSYEKL. The CDR3 spells CASSHSTAKKLNTEAFF. CDR3 coding DNA: TGCGCCAGCAGCCATTCCACTGCGAAAAAGTTGAACACTGAAGCTTTCTTT.

The V call is TRBV14, the J call TRBJ2-1; D is perhaps TRBD2 (6 bases). The germline gives CDR1 SGHDN, CDR2 FVKESK. The germline V and J ends were trimmed by 0 bases and 12 bases, with 12 bases remaining between them. The CDR3 has 13 residues. CDR3 amino acids: CASSQDLGGTQFF. CDR3 nucleotides: TGTGCCAGCAGCCAAGATCTGGGAGGTACGCAGTTCTTC.

This clone was detected only a few times. The V call is TRBV5-5, the J call TRBJ2-3; D gene ambiguous. Germline CDR1 reads SGHKS; CDR2 reads YYEKEE (reference sequence). Trimming shortened V by 1 base and J by 1 base, and 7 bases separated the two germline ends. The CDR3 runs 14 residues. CDR3 loop: CASSLTVRTDTQYF. The CDR3 DNA sequence: TGTGCCAGCAGCTTGACAGTGCGCACAGATACGCAGTATTTT.

The gene calls are TRBV7-6 and TRBJ2-1; 10 bases align to TRBD2. The junction had 9 bases not matched to a gene; V was cut back by 5 bases and J by 8 bases. CDR3 length: 15 amino acids. Germline assignment: CDR1 SGHVS and CDR2 FNYEAQ. The CDR3 region is CASSPEREGLHEQFF. The CDR3 nucleotides read TGTGCCAGCAGCCCGGAGCGGGAGGGCCTCCATGAGCAGTTCTTC.

This clone was observed a few times. The chain couples TRBV4-2 to TRBJ2-1; 8 bases line up with TRBD2. Germline CDR1 reads LGHNA; CDR2 reads YNFKEQ. CDR3 length: 15 amino acids. J was trimmed by 5 bases and V by 3 bases; bases with no gene match: 6. DNA of the CDR3: TGTGCCAGCAGCCAGGAGACTAGCGAAAACAATGAGCAGTTCTTC. Translation gives CASSQETSENNEQFF.

The rearrangement uses TRBV9 and TRBJ2-3, with 8 bases identical to TRBD2. Losses at the gene ends were 4 bases for V and 6 bases for J; bases not matched to a gene: 4. The V gene's germline CDR1 is SGDLS and CDR2 YYNGEE. The CDR3 is 13 amino acids. In nucleotides, the CDR3 is TGTGCCAGCAGCTCGGGAGGGCAGGATACGCAGTATTTT. Protein product: CASSSGGQDTQYF.

The rearrangement links TRBV19 to TRBJ2-7, with 8 bases matching TRBD2. V was clipped by 5 bases and J by 4 bases; unmatched bases: 4. Per the germline V gene, CDR1 is LNHDA and CDR2 is SQIVND (reference sequence). The CDR3 is made up of 13 amino acids. The CDR3 reads CASSLPGGYEQYF. CDR3 nucleotides: TGTGCCAGTAGTTTGCCGGGGGGGTACGAGCAGTACTTC.

The chain is built from TRBV7-6 and TRBJ1-1; tentative D call: TRBD1 (5 bases). Trimming removed 1 base at V and 1 base at J, with 10 bases between. CDR3 length: 15 amino acids. Germline assignment: CDR1 SGHVS and CDR2 FNYEAQ. The CDR3 here is CASSLEGVANTEAFF. CDR3 coding DNA: TGTGCCAGCAGCTTAGAAGGGGTGGCGAACACTGAAGCTTTCTTT. The whole variable domain, filled in from reference TRBV7-6 and TRBJ1-1, reads GAGVSQSPRYKVTKRGQDVALRCDPISGHVSLYWYRQALGQGPEFLTYFNYEAQQDKSGLPNDRFSAERPEGSISTLTIQRTEQRDSAMYRCASSLEGVANTEAFFGQGTRLTVV.

The chain links TRBV4-1 to TRBJ2-1; TRBD2 matches 12 bases. The germline V gene has CDR1 MGHRA and CDR2 YSYEKL. The junction had 8 bases not matched to a gene; V was cut back by 1 base and J by 4 bases. CDR3 length equals 18 residues. The CDR3 coding sequence is TGCGCCAGCAGCCAAGGACTAGCGGGAGTTGTTGGGTACAATGAGCAGTTCTTC. Amino acid sequence: CASSQGLAGVVGYNEQFF.

V usage is TRBV6-1 and J usage is TRBJ2-1; 7 bases match TRBD2. The germline CDR1 and CDR2 sequences are MNHNS and SASEGT. The CDR3 sequence is 15 residues long. The trim removed 1 base at V and 4 bases at J, leaving 4 bases unmatched. The CDR3 DNA sequence: TGTGCCAGCAGTGAAGGGGGGGGTGGATACAATGAGCAGTTCTTC. The encoded protein is CASSEGGGGYNEQFF.

V is TRBV30 and J is TRBJ1-1, with 8 nucleotides matching TRBD1. Germline V gives CDR1 GTSNPN, CDR2 SVGIG (reference sequence). The CDR3 is 15 amino acids. V lost 4 bases, J lost 4 bases, and 11 bases stayed unmatched. The CDR3 DNA reads TGTGCCTGGAAGGCCAGGGGGCTTCGGAGCACTGAAGCTTTCTTT. This gives the protein CAWKARGLRSTEAFF.

The chain recombines TRBV15 with TRBJ1-6; D not certain. V lost 2 bases, J lost 5 bases, and 10 bases lay in between. There are 15 residues in the CDR3. CDR1 LNHNV and CDR2 YYDKDF come from the germline V gene (reference sequence). The CDR3 sequence is CATSRSSPNNSPLHF. CDR3 in DNA: TGTGCCACCAGCAGAAGCTCCCCTAATAATTCACCCCTCCACTTT.

About this clone itself: Different DNA sequences within this sample yield the same CDR3. The J gene is TRBJ1-4, the V gene TRBV10-3; 9 bases match TRBD1. The CDR3 runs 14 residues. V was pared by 8 bases and J by 6 bases, with 7 bases of the junction left unmatched. CDR1 and CDR2 (germline): ENHRY, SYGVKD. The CDR3 here is CAIEQTGGDEKLFF. CDR3 nucleotide sequence: TGTGCCATCGAGCAGACAGGGGGTGATGAAAAACTGTTTTTT.